Listed below are T cell receptor beta chains from one sample, sequenced in a study of CD8 T cells in ankylosing spondylitis. TCRdb passed the 5' RACE reads through MiXCR, listing each CDR3 protein once. The data show 240,000 or so distinct CDR3 sequences, around 10% seen once. The sample consisted of blood, either unsorted or a sorted T cell fraction (not recorded which). The receptors were gathered from a male donor with ankylosing spondylitis or in good health (not recorded which). CDR3s leave out the opening cysteine and the closing phenylalanine or tryptophan. A D gene is named only where the DNA matches it firmly. For some rows the clone size is stated as once, few or many, or as a class when expanded; others skip it.

D gene	J gene	V gene	clone size	CDR3 protein
NA	TRBJ2-7	TRBV7-9	few	ASRLSGSEQY
NA	TRBJ2-2	TRBV6-4	many	ASSETETGELF
NA	TRBJ2-1	TRBV7-9	NA	ASSSFSNEQF
NA	TRBJ1-1	TRBV12-3/TRBV12-4	many	ASSSRLTGAEAF
NA	TRBJ2-3	TRBV9	few	ASSDGFQDTQY
NA	TRBJ2-2	TRBV20-1	many	SAREASHGELF
TRBD2	TRBJ2-2	TRBV5-7	few	ASSLSGGNTGELF
NA	TRBJ2-5	TRBV5-1	many	ASSVKETQY
TRBD2	TRBJ2-3	TRBV12-3/TRBV12-4	many	ASSRSGRGTDTQY
NA	TRBJ2-2	TRBV11-2	many	ASSLWTNTGELF
TRBD1	TRBJ1-1	TRBV7-8	many	ASSWNQGAEAF
NA	TRBJ2-2	TRBV11-2	few	ASSLAAITGELF
TRBD2	TRBJ2-1	TRBV10-3	NA	AISGTSVGVEQF
NA	TRBJ2-3	TRBV6-1	few	ATRGGAPDTQY
NA	TRBJ1-1	TRBV20-1	many	SAREVGLDTEAF
TRBD1	TRBJ1-6	TRBV10-3	many	AITKGQNNSPLH
NA	TRBJ2-2	TRBV4-2	many	ASSQEGGLGELF
NA	TRBJ2-5	TRBV20-1	NA	SVLARAETQY
NA	TRBJ1-1	TRBV10-3	many	AISESWDRAEAF
TRBD1	TRBJ2-5	TRBV15	many	ATSGGQAAETQY
TRBD2	TRBJ2-7	TRBV6-2/TRBV6-3	few	ASSRPGLDYEQY
NA	TRBJ1-5	TRBV4-2	many	ASSHPNQPQH
TRBD2	TRBJ2-1	TRBV2	few	ASSPWTSGSRNEQF
TRBD1	TRBJ1-6	TRBV20-1	NA	SARDPGQGLDNSPLH
TRBD1	TRBJ2-7	TRBV20-1	many	SGKGAVLDEQY
NA	TRBJ2-7	TRBV5-4	few	ARGLGGEQY
NA	TRBJ2-2	TRBV12-3/TRBV12-4	many	ASSLVQGLTGELF
TRBD1	TRBJ2-1	TRBV12-3/TRBV12-4	many	ASTTPGQGGRNEQF
NA	TRBJ1-1	TRBV10-3	many	AISESPGRVETEAF
TRBD1	TRBJ2-3	TRBV5-1	many	ASRTGASTDTQY
NA	TRBJ1-2	TRBV15	NA	ATSREVGIADGYT
NA	TRBJ2-7	TRBV21-1	many	ASSKNALEGKSSYEQY
NA	TRBJ2-5	TRBV7-8	NA	ASSSSWGTQY
TRBD2	TRBJ2-1	TRBV4-1	many	ASSRGSSGGSYNEQF
NA	TRBJ2-3	TRBV5-1	few	ASSLDLAATDTQY
NA	TRBJ2-3	TRBV4-1	NA	ASSQSLDTQY
NA	TRBJ2-3	TRBV12-3/TRBV12-4	many	ASSLPDRPDTQY